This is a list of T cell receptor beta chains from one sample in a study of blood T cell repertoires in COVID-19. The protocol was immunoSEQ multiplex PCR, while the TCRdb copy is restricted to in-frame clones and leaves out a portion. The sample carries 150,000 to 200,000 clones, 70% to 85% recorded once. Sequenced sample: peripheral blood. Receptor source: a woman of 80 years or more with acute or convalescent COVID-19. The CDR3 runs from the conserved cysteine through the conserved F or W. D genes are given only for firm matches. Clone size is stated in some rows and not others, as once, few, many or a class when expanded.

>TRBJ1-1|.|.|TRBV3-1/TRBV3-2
CASSHRAPQGAFF
TGTGCCAGCAGCCACCGGGCCCCCCAGGGGGCTTTCTTT
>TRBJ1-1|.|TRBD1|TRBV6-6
CASSRKRTGFTNTEAFF
TGTGCCAGCAGTCGAAAGCGGACAGGGTTCACGAACACTGAAGCTTTCTTT
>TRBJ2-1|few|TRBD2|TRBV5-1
CASSIMTSGGSEQFF
TGCGCCAGCAGCATAATGACTAGCGGGGGTAGCGAGCAGTTCTTC
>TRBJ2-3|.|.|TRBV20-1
CSVQQPDTQYF
TGCAGTGTTCAACAGCCAGATACGCAGTATTTT
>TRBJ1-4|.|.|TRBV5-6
CASSRRGVNEKLFF
TGTGCCAGCAGCCGACGGGGAGTTAATGAAAAACTGTTTTTT
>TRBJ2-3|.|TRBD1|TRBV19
CASSPRQGANTDTQYF
TGTGCCAGTAGTCCCCGACAGGGGGCAAACACAGATACGCAGTATTTT
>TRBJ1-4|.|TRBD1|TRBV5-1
CASSPDRGRTNEKLFF
TGCGCCAGCAGCCCGGACAGGGGGCGAACTAATGAAAAACTGTTTTTT
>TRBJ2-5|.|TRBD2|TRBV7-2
CASSLTSGGGQETQYF
TGTGCCAGCAGCTTGACTAGCGGAGGAGGGCAAGAGACCCAGTACTTC
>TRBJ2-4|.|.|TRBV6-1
CASSVQGWGAKNIQYF
TGTGCCAGCAGTGTACAGGGATGGGGGGCCAAAAACATTCAGTACTTC
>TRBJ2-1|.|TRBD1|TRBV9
CASSKGTGGLSYNEQFF
TGTGCCAGCAGCAAAGGGACAGGGGGCCTATCCTACAATGAGCAGTTCTTC
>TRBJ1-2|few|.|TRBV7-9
CASSSGTGYTF
TGTGCCAGCAGCTCGGGAACTGGCTACACCTTC
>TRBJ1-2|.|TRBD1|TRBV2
CASSPQTGEDGYTF
TGTGCCAGCAGTCCCCAGACAGGGGAAGATGGCTACACCTTC
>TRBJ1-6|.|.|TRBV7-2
CASSLVGPSLHF
TGTGCCAGCAGCTTAGTCGGTCCATCCCTCCACTTT
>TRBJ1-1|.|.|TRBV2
CASSDRFEAFF
TGTGCCAGCAGTGACAGGTTTGAAGCTTTCTTT
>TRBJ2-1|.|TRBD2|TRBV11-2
CASSSRLAGDNEQFF
TGTGCCAGCAGCTCCCGACTAGCGGGAGACAATGAGCAGTTCTTC
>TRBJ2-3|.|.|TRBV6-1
CASSEAFRRGTDTQYF
TGTGCCAGCAGTGAAGCGTTCCGGCGAGGGACAGATACGCAGTATTTT
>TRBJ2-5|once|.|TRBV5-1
CASSLKGETQYF
TGCGCCAGCAGCTTGAAGGGGGAGACCCAGTACTTC
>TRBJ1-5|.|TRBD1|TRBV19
CASSITGTGTINQPQHF
TGTGCCAGTAGTATTACCGGGACAGGGACGATCAATCAGCCCCAGCATTTT
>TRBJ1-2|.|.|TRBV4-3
CASSPVPGGGYGYTF
TGCGCCAGCAGCCCCGTTCCTGGGGGGGGCTATGGCTACACCTTC
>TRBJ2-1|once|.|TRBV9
CASGRFYNEQFF
TGTGCCAGCGGGAGGTTCTACAATGAGCAGTTCTTC
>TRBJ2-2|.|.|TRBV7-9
CASSLALAATGELFF
TGTGCCAGCAGCTTAGCACTAGCAGCGACCGGGGAGCTGTTTTTT
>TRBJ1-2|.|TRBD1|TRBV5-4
CASSLFVFPGQGASRGYTF
TGTGCCAGCAGCTTGTTCGTCTTTCCGGGACAGGGGGCTTCACGTGGCTACACCTTC
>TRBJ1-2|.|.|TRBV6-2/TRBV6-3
CASSDFRQANYGYTF
TGTGCCAGCAGTGACTTCCGACAGGCCAACTATGGCTACACCTTC
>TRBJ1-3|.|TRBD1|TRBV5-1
CASSSTGTSGNTIYF
TGCGCCAGCAGCTCGACAGGGACCTCTGGAAACACCATATATTTT
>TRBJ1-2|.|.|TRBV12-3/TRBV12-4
CASARANYGYTF
TGTGCCAGCGCCCGAGCTAACTATGGCTACACCTTC
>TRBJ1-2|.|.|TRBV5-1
CASSPGGSGYGYTF
TGCGCCAGCAGCCCGGGGGGATCAGGCTATGGCTACACCTTC
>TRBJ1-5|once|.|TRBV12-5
CASGLVPPDSSNQPQHF
TGTGCTAGTGGTTTAGTTCCCCCGGACAGTAGCAATCAGCCCCAGCATTTT
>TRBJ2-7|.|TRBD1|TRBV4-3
CASSQAGQGAGEQYF
TGCGCCAGCAGCCAAGCAGGACAGGGGGCAGGGGAGCAGTACTTC
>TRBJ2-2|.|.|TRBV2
CASSSYRVVGELFF
TGTGCCAGCAGTTCATACAGGGTGGTCGGGGAGCTGTTTTTT
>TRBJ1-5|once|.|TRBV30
CAWNPTGNKNQPQHF
TGTGCCTGGAATCCTACAGGGAACAAGAATCAGCCCCAGCATTTT